This T cell receptor beta chain appears in the sequencing data of a study of human T cells and chemical hapten exposure. Study-wide points: With DPC sensitization, TCRs exceeding 1 in 1000 frequency showed no change.

Extraction yielded total RNA from whole blood (unfractionated). What the library attached to individual cDNA molecules were unique molecular identifiers. TCRdb passed the 5' RACE reads through MiXCR, listing each CDR3 protein once. The repertoire holds some 78,000 distinct CDR3 sequences, with approximately 7.7% as singletons. On this clonotype itself: As yet, its antigen is unknown.

The CDR3 covers 18 residues. J gave up 2 bases and V 0 bases, and 12 bases lay outside the gene matches. Germline CDR1 and CDR2: LGHNA and YNFKEQ. The receptor comes from a male donor in good health. The genes are TRBV4-2 and TRBJ1-2, with 7 bases fitting TRBD1. CDR3 region: CASSQDLSNRQGNYGYTF. DNA for the CDR3: TGTGCCAGCAGCCAAGATCTGAGTAACAGACAGGGAAACTATGGCTACACCTTC.